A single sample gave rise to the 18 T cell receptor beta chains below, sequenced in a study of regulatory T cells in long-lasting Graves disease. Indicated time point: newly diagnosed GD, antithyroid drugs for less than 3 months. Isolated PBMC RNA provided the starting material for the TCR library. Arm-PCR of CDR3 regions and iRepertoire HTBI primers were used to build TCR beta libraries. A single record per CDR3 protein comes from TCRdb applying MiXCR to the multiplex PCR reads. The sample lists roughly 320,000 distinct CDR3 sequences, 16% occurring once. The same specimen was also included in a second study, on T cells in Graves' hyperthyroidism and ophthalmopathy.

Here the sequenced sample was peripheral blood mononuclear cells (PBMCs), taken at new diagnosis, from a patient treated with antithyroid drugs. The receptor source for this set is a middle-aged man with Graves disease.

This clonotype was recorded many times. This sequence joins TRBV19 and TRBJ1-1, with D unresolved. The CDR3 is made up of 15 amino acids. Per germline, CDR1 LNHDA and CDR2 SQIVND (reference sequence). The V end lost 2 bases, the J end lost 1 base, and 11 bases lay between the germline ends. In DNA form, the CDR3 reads TGTGCCAGTAGTATACCAGGACTCCAGAACACTGAAGCTTTCTTT. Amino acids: CASSIPGLQNTEAFF.

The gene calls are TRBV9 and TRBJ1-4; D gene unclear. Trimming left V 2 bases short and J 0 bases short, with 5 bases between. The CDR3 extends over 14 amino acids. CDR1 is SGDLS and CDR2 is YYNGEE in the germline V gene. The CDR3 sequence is CASSVGPTNEKLFF. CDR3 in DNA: TGTGCCAGCAGCGTGGGCCCAACTAATGAAAAACTGTTTTTT.

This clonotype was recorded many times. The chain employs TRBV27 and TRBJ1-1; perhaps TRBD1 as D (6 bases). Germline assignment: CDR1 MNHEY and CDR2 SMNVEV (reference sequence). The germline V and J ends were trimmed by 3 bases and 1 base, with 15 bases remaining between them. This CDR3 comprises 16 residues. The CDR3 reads CASSFLDSGTNTEAFF. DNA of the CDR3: TGTGCCAGCAGTTTCCTGGACAGTGGGACGAACACTGAAGCTTTCTTT.

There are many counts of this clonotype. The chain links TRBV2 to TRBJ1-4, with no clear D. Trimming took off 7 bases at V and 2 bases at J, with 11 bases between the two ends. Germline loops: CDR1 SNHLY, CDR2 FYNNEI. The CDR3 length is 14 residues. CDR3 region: CASTKTYTNEKLFF. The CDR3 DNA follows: TGTGCCAGCACTAAAACCTACACTAATGAAAAACTGTTTTTT.

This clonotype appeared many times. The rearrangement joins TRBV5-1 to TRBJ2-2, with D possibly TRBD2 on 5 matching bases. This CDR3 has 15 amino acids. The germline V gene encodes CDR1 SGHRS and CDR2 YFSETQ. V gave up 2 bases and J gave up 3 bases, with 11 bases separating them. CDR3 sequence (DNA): TGCGCCAGCAGCTTTGGGAGTGGGGACACCGGGGAGCTGTTTTTT. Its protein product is CASSFGSGDTGELFF.

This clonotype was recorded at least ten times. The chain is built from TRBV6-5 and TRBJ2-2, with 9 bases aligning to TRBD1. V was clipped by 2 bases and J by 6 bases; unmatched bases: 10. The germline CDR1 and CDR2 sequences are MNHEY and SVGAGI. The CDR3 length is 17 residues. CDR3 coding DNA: TGTGCCAGCAGTTACAACGGGGACAGGGCGGCTCCCGGGGAGCTGTTTTTT. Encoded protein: CASSYNGDRAAPGELFF.

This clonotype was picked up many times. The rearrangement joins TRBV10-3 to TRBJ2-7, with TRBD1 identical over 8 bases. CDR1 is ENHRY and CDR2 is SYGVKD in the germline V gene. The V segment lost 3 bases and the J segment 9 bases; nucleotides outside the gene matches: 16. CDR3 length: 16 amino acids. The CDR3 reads CAISDSWDRLSSGQYF. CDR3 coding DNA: TGTGCCATCAGTGACAGTTGGGACAGGTTATCCTCCGGGCAGTACTTC.

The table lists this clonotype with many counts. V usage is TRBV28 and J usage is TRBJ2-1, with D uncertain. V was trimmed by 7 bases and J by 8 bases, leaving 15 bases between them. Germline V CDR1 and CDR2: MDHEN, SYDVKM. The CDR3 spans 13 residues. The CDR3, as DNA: TGTGCCAGCAAGGGTAACCCTCGAGATGAGCAGTTCTTC. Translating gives CASKGNPRDEQFF.

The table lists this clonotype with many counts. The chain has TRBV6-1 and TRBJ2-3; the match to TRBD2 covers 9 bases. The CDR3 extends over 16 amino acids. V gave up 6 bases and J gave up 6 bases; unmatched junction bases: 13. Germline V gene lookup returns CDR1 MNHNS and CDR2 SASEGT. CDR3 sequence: CASRRGTSWFSDTQYF. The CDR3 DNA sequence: TGTGCCAGCAGACGGGGGACTAGCTGGTTTTCTGATACGCAGTATTTT.

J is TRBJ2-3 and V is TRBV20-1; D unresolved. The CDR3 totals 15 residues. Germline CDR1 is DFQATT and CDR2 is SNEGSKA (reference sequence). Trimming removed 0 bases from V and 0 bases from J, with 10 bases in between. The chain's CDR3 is CSARDLRVSTDTQYF. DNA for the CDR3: TGCAGTGCTAGAGATCTACGGGTGAGCACAGATACGCAGTATTTT.

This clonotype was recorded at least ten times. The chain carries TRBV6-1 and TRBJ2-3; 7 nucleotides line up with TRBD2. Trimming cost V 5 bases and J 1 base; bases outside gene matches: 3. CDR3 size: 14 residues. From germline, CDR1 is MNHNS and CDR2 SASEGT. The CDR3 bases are TGTGCCAGCAGTCGTCGGGGGGGCACAGATACGCAGTATTTT. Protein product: CASSRRGGTDTQYF.

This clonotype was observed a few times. CDR3 amino acids: CASSFGIGGEDTGELFF. DNA of the CDR3: TGTGCCAGCAGCTTTGGGATTGGGGGGGAGGACACCGGGGAGCTGTTTTTT. This chain links TRBV7-9 with TRBJ2-2; 7 nucleotides match TRBD2. Germline-derived CDR1 and CDR2 are SEHNR and FQNEAQ (reference sequence). V shed 3 bases and J 3 bases; nucleotides not matched to a gene: 10. This CDR3 spans 17 amino acids.

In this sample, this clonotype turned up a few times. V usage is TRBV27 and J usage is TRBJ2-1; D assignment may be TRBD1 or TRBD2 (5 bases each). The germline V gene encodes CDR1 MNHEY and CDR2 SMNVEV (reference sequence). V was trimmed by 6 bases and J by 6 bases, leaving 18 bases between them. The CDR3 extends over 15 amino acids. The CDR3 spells CASSPRDRAFNEQFF. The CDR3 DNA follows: TGTGCCAGCAGCCCCCGGGACCGGGCGTTCAATGAGCAGTTCTTC.

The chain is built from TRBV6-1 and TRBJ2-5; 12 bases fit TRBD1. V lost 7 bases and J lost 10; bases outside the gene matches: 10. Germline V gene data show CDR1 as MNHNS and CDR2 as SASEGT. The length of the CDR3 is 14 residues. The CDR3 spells CASTHPGQGANQYF. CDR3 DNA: TGTGCCAGCACTCACCCGGGACAGGGGGCGAACCAGTACTTC.

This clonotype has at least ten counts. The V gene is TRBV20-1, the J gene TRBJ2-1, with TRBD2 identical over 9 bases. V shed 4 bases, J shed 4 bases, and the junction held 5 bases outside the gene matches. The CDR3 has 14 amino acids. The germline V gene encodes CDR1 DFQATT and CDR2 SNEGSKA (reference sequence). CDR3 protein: CSATRAGGYNEQFF. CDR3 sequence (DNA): TGCAGTGCTACCCGGGCGGGGGGGTACAATGAGCAGTTCTTC.

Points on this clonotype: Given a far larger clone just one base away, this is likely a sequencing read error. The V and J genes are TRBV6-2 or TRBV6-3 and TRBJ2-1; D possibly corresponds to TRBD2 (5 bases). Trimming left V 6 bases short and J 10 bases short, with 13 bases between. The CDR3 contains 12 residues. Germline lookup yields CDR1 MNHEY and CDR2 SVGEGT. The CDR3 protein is CASSRGWQEQFF. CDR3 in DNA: TGTGCCAGCAGCAGAGGGTGGCAAGAGCAGTTCTTC.

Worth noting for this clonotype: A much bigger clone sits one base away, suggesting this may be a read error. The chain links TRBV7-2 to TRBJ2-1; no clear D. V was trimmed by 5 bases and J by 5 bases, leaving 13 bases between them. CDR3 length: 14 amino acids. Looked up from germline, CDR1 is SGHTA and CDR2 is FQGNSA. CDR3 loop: CASSPWSTHNEQFF. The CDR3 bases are TGTGCCAGCAGCCCATGGTCGACCCACAATGAGCAGTTCTTC.

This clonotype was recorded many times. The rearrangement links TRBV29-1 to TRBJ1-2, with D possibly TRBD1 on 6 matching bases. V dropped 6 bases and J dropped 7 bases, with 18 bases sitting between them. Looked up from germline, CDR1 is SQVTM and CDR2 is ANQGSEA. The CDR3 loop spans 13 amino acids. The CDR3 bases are TGCAGCGTGCAACAGGGAGCGACGAGTGGCTACACCTTC. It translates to CSVQQGATSGYTF.